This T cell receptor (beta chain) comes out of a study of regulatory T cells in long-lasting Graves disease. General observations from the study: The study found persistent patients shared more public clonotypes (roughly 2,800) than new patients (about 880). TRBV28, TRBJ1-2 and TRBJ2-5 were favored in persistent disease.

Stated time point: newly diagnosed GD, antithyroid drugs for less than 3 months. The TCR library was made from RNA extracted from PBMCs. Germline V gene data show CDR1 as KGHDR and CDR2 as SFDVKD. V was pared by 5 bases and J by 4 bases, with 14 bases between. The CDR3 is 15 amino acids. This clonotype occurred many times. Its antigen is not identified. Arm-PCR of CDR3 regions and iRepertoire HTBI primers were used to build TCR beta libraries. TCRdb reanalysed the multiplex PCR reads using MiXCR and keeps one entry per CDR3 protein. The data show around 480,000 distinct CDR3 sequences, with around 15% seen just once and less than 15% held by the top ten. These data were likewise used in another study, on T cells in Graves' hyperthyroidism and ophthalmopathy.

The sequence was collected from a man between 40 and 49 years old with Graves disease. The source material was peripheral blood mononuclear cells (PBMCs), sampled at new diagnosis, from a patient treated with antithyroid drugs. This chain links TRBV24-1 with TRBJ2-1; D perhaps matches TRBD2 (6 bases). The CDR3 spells CATSGLGTEYNEQFF. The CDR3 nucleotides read TGTGCCACCAGTGGTCTCGGGACTGAATACAATGAGCAGTTCTTC.